These 11 T cell receptor beta chains came from one sample sequenced in a study of T-cell memory formation after mild COVID-19. TCRdb recomputed calls from the 5' RACE reads with MiXCR, one row per CDR3 protein. The sample has some 150,000 distinct CDR3 sequences; 11% to 15% are singletons. The material sequenced was PBMCs or a T cell subset sorted from them (not recorded which). All receptors come from an adult woman who had mild COVID-19 (a few samples of this study predate the infection). Cell type and time point are not known.

The genes are TRBV7-2 and TRBJ2-1; tentatively, D is TRBD1 (6 bases). Germline lookup yields CDR1 SGHTA and CDR2 FQGNSA. CDR3 length: 13 amino acids. Trimming stripped 6 bases from V and 9 bases from J, with 15 bases between. CDR3 sequence reads: CASRIAGDIEQFF. The CDR3 coding sequence is TGTGCCAGCAGGATCGCAGGGGACATTGAGCAGTTCTTC.

The CDR3 nucleotides read TGTGCCAGCAGCCGCGTGAGTGGCACCTACAATGAGCAGTTCTTC. This codes for CASSRVSGTYNEQFF. The rearrangement uses TRBV12-3 or TRBV12-4 and TRBJ2-1, with D uncertain. The CDR3 has 15 amino acids. V was cut by 6 bases and J by 2 bases, with 14 bases left in between.

This clonotype was picked up a small number of times. The chain is built from TRBV7-9 and TRBJ2-7, with TRBD1 matching 8 bases. Germline CDR1 and CDR2: SEHNR and FQNEAQ (reference sequence). Losses at the gene ends were 5 bases for V and 6 bases for J; bases not matched to a gene: 9. The CDR3 has 14 amino acids. The chain's CDR3 is CASSPDRERFEQYF. The CDR3 bases are TGTGCCAGCAGCCCGGACAGGGAGCGCTTCGAGCAGTACTTC.

This clonotype has more than one count but fewer than ten. The chain joins TRBV5-6 to TRBJ1-2; the D gene is possibly TRBD1 (6 bases). The CDR3 extends over 15 amino acids. Between the trimmed V and J ends, which lost 1 base and 4 bases, there was a span of 14 bases. Per germline, CDR1 SGHDT and CDR2 YYEEEE. The CDR3, as DNA: TGTGCCAGCAGCTTGCTAACAGGGAGGCTCTATGGCTACACCTTC. Translation gives CASSLLTGRLYGYTF.

This clonotype was observed a few times. The V call is TRBV29-1, the J call TRBJ2-3; maybe TRBD2 (6 bases). There are 12 residues in the CDR3. V gave up 3 bases and J gave up 4 bases, with 8 bases separating them. Germline V gives CDR1 SQVTM, CDR2 ANQGSEA. Here the CDR3 DNA reads TGCAGCGTTGACGGGGGTCCAGATACGCAGTATTTT. As protein: CSVDGGPDTQYF.

The rearrangement links TRBV7-9 to TRBJ1-4, with 12 bases lining up with TRBD1. This CDR3 spans 17 amino acids. CDR1 and CDR2 (germline): SEHNR, FQNEAQ (reference sequence). Trimming removed 7 bases from V and 4 bases from J; junction bases left unmatched: 10. The CDR3 sequence is CASTPGTGGELNEKLFF. DNA for the CDR3: TGTGCCAGCACCCCGGGGACAGGGGGCGAACTTAATGAAAAACTGTTTTTT.

J is TRBJ1-1 and V is TRBV5-1, with 12 bases identical to TRBD1. The CDR3 length is 15 residues. V gave up 3 bases and J gave up 7 bases; unmatched junction bases: 7. Germline V CDR1 and CDR2: SGHRS, YFSETQ. This chain's CDR3 is CASSWGQGAQIEAFF. The CDR3 DNA reads TGCGCCAGCAGCTGGGGACAGGGGGCGCAGATTGAAGCTTTCTTT. Variable domain in full (rest from reference TRBV5-1 and TRBJ1-1): KAGVTQTPRYLIKTRGQQVTLSCSPISGHRSVSWYQQTPGQGLQFLFEYFSETQRNKGNFPGRFSGRQFSNSRSEMNVSTLELGDSALYLCASSWGQGAQIEAFFGQGTRLTVV.

This CDR3 reads CASSARGTSGAIQETQYF. The DNA for the CDR3 is TGTGCCAGCAGCGCCCGGGGGACTAGCGGGGCGATCCAAGAGACCCAGTACTTC. This chain uses TRBV9 with TRBJ2-5; 13 bases match TRBD2. The ends lost 3 bases at V and 1 base at J; junction bases unmatched: 9. Looked up from germline, CDR1 is SGDLS and CDR2 is YYNGEE. This CDR3 spans 18 amino acids.

This clonotype was seen only a few times. The gene calls are TRBV7-9 and TRBJ2-3; possible D gene TRBD2, 6 bases. Deletions cut 2 bases from V and 2 bases from J, with 20 bases between. From germline, CDR1 is SEHNR and CDR2 FQNEAQ (reference sequence). This CDR3 has 18 residues. The CDR3 spells CASSLFDGGTRYTDTQYF. CDR3 nucleotides: TGTGCCAGCAGCTTATTTGATGGCGGGACCCGATACACAGATACGCAGTATTTT.

The chain combines TRBV9 with TRBJ2-2; D is undetermined. The CDR3 is 14 amino acids. The V end was cut by 0 bases, the J end by 3 bases, with 6 bases between. The germline CDR1 and CDR2 sequences are SGDLS and YYNGEE. CDR3 sequence (DNA): TGTGCCAGCAGCGTAGCCATTTACACCGGGGAGCTGTTTTTT. It encodes CASSVAIYTGELFF.

The rearrangement links TRBV5-1 to TRBJ2-7, with 10 positions matching TRBD2. V dropped 4 bases and J dropped 2; count of bases not matched to a gene: 15. CDR3 length equals 18 residues. Germline CDR1 SGHRS, CDR2 YFSETQ. The chain's CDR3 is CASSAGLAGAEPAYEQYF. CDR3 DNA sequence: TGCGCCAGCAGCGCGGGCCTAGCGGGAGCCGAGCCGGCCTACGAGCAGTACTTC.